Detailed here is one TCR beta chain. TCRdb used MiXCR to reprocess the 5' RACE reads, holding one entry per CDR3 protein. The data show just over 70,000 distinct CDR3 sequences, nearly 9% seen once. These data belong to a study of spatial heterogeneity in lung cancer. The germline V gene encodes CDR1 WNHNN and CDR2 SYGVQD (reference sequence). The CDR3 extends over 15 amino acids. V trimming: 6 bases; J trimming: 2 bases; junction bases outside the gene matches: 3. Noted time point: blood at routine non-recurrence follow-up after resection. Sequenced here: PBMCs, sampled at follow-up. This sequence joins TRBV10-1 and TRBJ2-2, with TRBD1 matching over 10 bases. This receptor was identified in a female donor with early-stage non-small cell lung cancer. CDR3 sequence (DNA): TGCGCCAGCAGAGGACAGGGGGAAAACACCGGGGAGCTGTTTTTT. Amino acid sequence: CASRGQGENTGELFF.